Described below is a single T cell receptor (beta chain) sequence and its context. This record comes from a study of blood T cell repertoires in COVID-19. For the study at large: Samples representing acute and convalescent COVID-19 were sourced from the United States, Italy and Spain. Sample material is recorded as cDNA or gDNA derived from T cells, B-cell-depleted T cells, or PBMCs.

Authors' processing steps: It was from reference gene primer amplification that nucleated cell counts were estimated. TCRdb's table, derived via immunoSEQ multiplex PCR, lists solely in-frame clones and lacks some. Clonal size and the V and J genes are those of that table, whereas D and trimming came from the DNA. The table lists 280,000 or so clones, about 80% of them singletons. CDR1 MDHEN and CDR2 SYDVKM come from the germline V gene. The CDR3 length is 14 residues. Trimming took 3 bases from V and 4 from J, leaving 12 bases between them. The sequenced sample consisted of peripheral blood. This chain uses TRBV28 with TRBJ1-2, with D maybe TRBD1 (5 bases). The TCR sequence derives from a woman aged 50 to 60 who had recovered from COVID-19. CDR3 region: CASSLVREGYGYTF. The CDR3 DNA reads as TGTGCCAGCAGTTTGGTCAGGGAGGGCTATGGCTACACCTTC.